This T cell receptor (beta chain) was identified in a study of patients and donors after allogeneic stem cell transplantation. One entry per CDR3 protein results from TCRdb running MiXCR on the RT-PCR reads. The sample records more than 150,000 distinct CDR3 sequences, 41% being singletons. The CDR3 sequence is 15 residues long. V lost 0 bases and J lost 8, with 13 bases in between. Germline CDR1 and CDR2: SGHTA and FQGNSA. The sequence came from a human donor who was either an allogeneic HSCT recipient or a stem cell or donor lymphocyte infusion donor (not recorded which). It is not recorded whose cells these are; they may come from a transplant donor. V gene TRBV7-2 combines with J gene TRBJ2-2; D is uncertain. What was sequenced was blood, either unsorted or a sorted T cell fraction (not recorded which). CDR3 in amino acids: CASSLAQSSTGELFF. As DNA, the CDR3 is TGTGCCAGCAGCTTAGCGCAGAGTAGCACGGGGGAGCTGTTTTTT. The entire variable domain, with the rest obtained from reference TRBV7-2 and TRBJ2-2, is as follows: GAGVSQSPSNKVTEKGKDVELRCDPISGHTALYWYRQSLGQGLEFLIYFQGNSAPDKSGLPSDRFSAERTGGSVSTLTIQRTQQEDSAVYLCASSLAQSSTGELFFGEGSRLTVL.